Below, one T cell receptor (beta chain) is given with its context. Its antigen is still unknown. The input lacks base qualities; no much larger clone sits a single base away. Patients with a history of autoimmune disease or receiving systemic immunosuppression were excluded from the trial. Peripheral blood for TCR sequencing was collected from all dose cohorts at baseline, on cycle 4 day 1, and on cycle 7 day 1. The samples were taken from a phase I, first-in-human, multicenter, open-label dose-escalation trial of ivuxolimab. The trial enrolled adults with locally advanced or metastatic head and neck squamous cell, hepatocellular, melanoma or renal cell carcinoma. CD4+ and CD8+ T cells were sorted separately from peripheral blood before TCR sequencing. For sequencing of the TCRbeta CDR3 region, genomic DNA was extracted from the sorted cells. TCRbeta CDR3 regions were sequenced using the immunoSEQ Assay. TCRdb re-hosts the immuneACCESS table, in-frame sequences only. Its copies lack some clones; in the studies checked, an unresolved V gene accounts for under half of them, and the cause for the rest is not known. The sample table contains tens of thousands of clones; only one count was recorded for about 80% of them. The ten largest clones represent under 3% of the sample.

In the germline V gene (reference sequence), CDR1 corresponds to LNHNV and CDR2 to YYDKDF. The CDR3 covers 12 residues, taking in both the cysteine and the phenylalanine. The retained sequence is limited to the CDR3, 36 bases, with the frame set at the first base. Between the V and J ends, shortened by 0 bases and 9 bases respectively, the junction contains 6 bases. The data originate from a study of OX40 agonist ivuxolimab in advanced cancers. A note on the overall study: Ivuxolimab, which targeted the costimulatory receptor OX40 (CD134), was an agonistic, fully human IgG2 monoclonal antibody. Intravenous ivuxolimab was administered to patients every 2 weeks at six dose levels: 0.01, 0.1, 0.3, 1.5, 3 and 10 mg/kg. The paper reports the monotherapy dose-escalation portion (N of about 50 patients) of the phase I ivuxolimab trial. Prior anti-PD-1, anti-PD-L1 or anti-CTLA-4 therapy was permitted, and checkpoint inhibitors had been received by 30% to 40% of dose-escalation patients. Of the roughly 51 patients in dose escalation, about 20 had hepatocellular carcinoma, some 15 had melanoma, 9 had renal cell carcinoma and 9 had head and neck cancer. Partial responses occurred in three dose-escalation patients, of whom one had hepatocellular carcinoma and two had cutaneous melanoma. Peripheral TCRbeta sequencing was intended to test whether TCR sequence diversity was altered and clonal T-cell expansion was caused by ivuxolimab. In the dose-escalation cohort, around four fifths of patients were male, and the mean age was roughly 60 years, with a range of roughly 23 to 85. Findings and caveats that apply to the study as a whole: Low levels of normalized T-cell clonal expansion were also seen in some patients who did not respond. At doses of 0.1 to 3.0 mg/kg, clonal expansion of both CD4+ and CD8+ T cells in blood was seen between baseline and week 6. In the 0.1-3.0 mg/kg groups, partial responders were among the patients with the lowest normalized peripheral clonal expansion, particularly in CD8+ T cells. Which antigens the clonally expanded peripheral T cells were specific for was not determined. After ivuxolimab, expanded clones were on average more numerous among CD8+ T cells than among CD4+ T cells.

The sample was CD4+ or CD8+ T cells sorted from blood, taken in a trial of the OX40 agonist ivuxolimab. The rearranged segments are TRBV15 and TRBJ2-1, with the identity of the D gene unclear. This TCR came from an adult with an advanced solid tumor such as melanoma, head and neck, liver or kidney cancer. CDR3 sequence: CATSRDRSEQFF. The nucleotide sequence reads TGTGCCACCAGCAGAGATCGGAGTGAGCAGTTCTTC.